The clone carrying this T cell receptor (beta chain) was detected ten times or more. What it recognizes is unknown. This sample was taken from a study of regulatory T cells in long-lasting Graves disease. Regarding the study as a whole: Lower TCR diversity characterized persistent Graves' patients relative to newly diagnosed patients.

The CDR3 has 14 amino acids. V was cut by 2 bases and J by 5 bases, with 13 bases left in between. Germline lookup yields CDR1 SGDLS and CDR2 YYNGEE. According to the study, TCR beta libraries were built with iRepertoire HTBI primers and CDR3-region Arm-PCR. TCRdb passed the multiplex PCR reads through MiXCR, listing each CDR3 protein once. The profile shows more than 450,000 distinct CDR3 sequences, about 17% of them singletons. Time point in this sample: newly diagnosed GD, antithyroid drugs for less than 3 months. After RNA was extracted from PBMCs, the TCR library was made from it. These same records also appear under a second study, on T cells in Graves' hyperthyroidism and ophthalmopathy. That study adds: For Graves' hyperthyroidism to be stable, ophthalmopathy could not progress within 18 months. Most thyroid-expanded clonotypes above 0.001 were also found in blood.

The chain recombines TRBV9 with TRBJ2-5; D gene unclear. The sequences come from peripheral blood mononuclear cells (PBMCs), collected at new diagnosis, from a patient treated with antithyroid drugs. The TCR sequence derives from a man in his forties or fifties with Graves disease. CDR3 residues: CASSVTPSVETQYF. The CDR3 DNA reads as TGTGCCAGCAGCGTTACTCCCTCGGTGGAGACCCAGTACTTC.